The 10 T cell receptor beta chains below were found in one sample sequenced in a study of cytomegalovirus exposure and HLA in healthy donors. The PCR used 60 Vbeta and 13 Jbeta primers. Generated by immunoSEQ multiplex PCR, the TCRdb table keeps only in-frame clones and is missing some. This repertoire comprises 160,000 or so clones; its ten largest clones make up 2.1%. The sample comprised PBMCs. The receptors come from a man aged 25-40 years in good health and CMV-seronegative.

CDR3 amino acids: CASTLPGQIQETQYF. In DNA, the CDR3 is TGTGCCAGCACCTTACCCGGACAGATCCAAGAGACCCAGTACTTC. The chain couples TRBV5-8 to TRBJ2-5, with D maybe TRBD1 (6 bases). Trimming stripped 6 bases from V and 1 base from J, with 16 bases between. Per germline, CDR1 SGHTS and CDR2 YDEGEE. This CDR3 spans 15 amino acids.

The rearrangement links TRBV11-2 to TRBJ2-1; D gene uncertain. Between the trimmed V and J ends, which lost 3 bases and 0 bases, there was a span of 6 bases. The germline V gene encodes CDR1 SGHAT and CDR2 FQNNGV. This CDR3 is 14 amino acids long. The CDR3 DNA reads as TGTGCCAGCAGCTTCCTGAGCTCCTACAATGAGCAGTTCTTC. Protein sequence: CASSFLSSYNEQFF.

The CDR3 reads CASSLGDSYQPQHF. In nucleotides, the CDR3 is TGTGCCAGCAGTTTAGGGGACTCCTATCAGCCCCAGCATTTT. The genes are TRBV28 and TRBJ1-5, with D perhaps matching TRBD1 (5 bases). The germline gives CDR1 MDHEN, CDR2 SYDVKM. V lost 2 bases, J lost 5 bases, and 10 bases lay in between. This CDR3 contains 14 residues.

The chain carries TRBV11-2 and TRBJ2-1, with 12 bases fitting TRBD2. This CDR3 contains 15 residues. The germline gives CDR1 SGHAT, CDR2 FQNNGV. Germline trimming cut 4 bases from V and 6 bases from J; bases unmatched to any gene: 4. This chain's CDR3 is CASSWTSGASNEQFF. The CDR3, as DNA: TGTGCCAGCAGCTGGACTAGCGGGGCGAGCAATGAGCAGTTCTTC.

This chain connects TRBV6-1 to TRBJ2-7; 10 nucleotides line up with TRBD1. The length of the CDR3 is 15 residues. Trimming removed 6 bases from V and 4 bases from J; junction bases left unmatched: 9. CDR1 and CDR2 from the germline V gene are MNHNS and SASEGT. The CDR3 DNA reads as TGTGCCAGCAGGGAGGGAGGGACAGGGGATTACGAGCAGTACTTC. It is translated as CASREGGTGDYEQYF.

This sequence joins TRBV28 and TRBJ2-2; D is undetermined. The CDR3 is 12 amino acids. Germline assignment: CDR1 MDHEN and CDR2 SYDVKM. Trimming took off 2 bases at V and 6 bases at J, with 4 bases between the two ends. The CDR3 region has the DNA TGTGCCAGCAGTTTAGTAGCCGGGGAGCTGTTTTTT. It yields the protein CASSLVAGELFF.

V usage is TRBV4-3 and J usage is TRBJ1-6; D might be TRBD1 (6 bases). Germline CDR1 and CDR2: LGHNA and YSLEER. V was pared by 5 bases and J by 9 bases, with 11 bases between. This CDR3 contains 13 residues. The CDR3 loop is CASSGQGSSPLHF. The CDR3 DNA reads TGCGCCAGCAGCGGGCAGGGGAGTTCACCCCTCCACTTT.

The V call is TRBV5-1, the J call TRBJ1-1, with 7 positions matching TRBD1. J lost 11 bases, V lost 4 bases, and 11 bases had no gene match. CDR3 size: 13 residues. Germline values: CDR1 SGHRS, CDR2 YFSETQ. The DNA for the CDR3 is TGCGCCAGCAGCCTTCAGGGGGGCGATGGGGCTTTCTTT. It encodes CASSLQGGDGAFF.

The gene calls are TRBV6-1 and TRBJ1-1; possibly TRBD1 for D (5 bases). The length of the CDR3 is 14 residues. The V end was cut by 4 bases, the J end by 0 bases, with 9 bases between. Per the germline V gene, CDR1 is MNHNS and CDR2 is SASEGT. Here the CDR3 DNA reads TGTGCCAGCAGTGCAGACAGATTGAACACTGAAGCTTTCTTT. Protein product: CASSADRLNTEAFF.

This chain links TRBV18 with TRBJ2-5; a weak D match, TRBD1 (6 bases). The CDR3 runs 13 residues. V was shortened by 6 bases and J by 4 bases, with 12 bases between the two germline ends. CDR1 and CDR2 from the germline V gene are KGHSH and LQKENI. CDR3 DNA: TGTGCCAGCTCGAACACAGGGTTAGAGACCCAGTACTTC. Its protein is CASSNTGLETQYF.